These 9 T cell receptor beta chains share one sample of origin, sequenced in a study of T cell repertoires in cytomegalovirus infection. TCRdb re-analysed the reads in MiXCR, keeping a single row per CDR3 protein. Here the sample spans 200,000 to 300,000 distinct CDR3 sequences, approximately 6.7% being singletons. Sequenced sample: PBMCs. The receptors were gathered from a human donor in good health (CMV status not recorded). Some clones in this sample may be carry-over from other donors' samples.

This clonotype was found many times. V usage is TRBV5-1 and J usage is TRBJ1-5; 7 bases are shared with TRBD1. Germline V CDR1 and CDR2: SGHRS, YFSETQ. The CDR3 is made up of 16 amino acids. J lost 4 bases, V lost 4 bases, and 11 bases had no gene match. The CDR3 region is CASSPDPTGSNQPQHF. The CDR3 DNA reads TGCGCCAGCAGCCCCGACCCGACAGGGTCGAATCAGCCCCAGCATTTT. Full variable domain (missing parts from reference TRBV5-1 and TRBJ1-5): KAGVTQTPRYLIKTRGQQVTLSCSPISGHRSVSWYQQTPGQGLQFLFEYFSETQRNKGNFPGRFSGRQFSNSRSEMNVSTLELGDSALYLCASSPDPTGSNQPQHFGDGTRLSIL.

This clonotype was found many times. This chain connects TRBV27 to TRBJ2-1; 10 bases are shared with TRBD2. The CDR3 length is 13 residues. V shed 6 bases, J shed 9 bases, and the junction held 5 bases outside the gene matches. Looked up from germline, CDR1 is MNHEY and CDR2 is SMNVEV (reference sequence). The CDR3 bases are TGTGCCAGCAGAAGCGGGGGGGCCGGTGAGCAGTTCTTC. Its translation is CASRSGGAGEQFF.

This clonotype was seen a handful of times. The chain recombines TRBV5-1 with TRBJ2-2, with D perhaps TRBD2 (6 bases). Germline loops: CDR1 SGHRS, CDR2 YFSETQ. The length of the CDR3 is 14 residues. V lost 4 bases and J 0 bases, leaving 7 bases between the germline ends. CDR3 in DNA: TGCGCCAGCAGCCGACTAGCGAACACCGGGGAGCTGTTTTTT. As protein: CASSRLANTGELFF.

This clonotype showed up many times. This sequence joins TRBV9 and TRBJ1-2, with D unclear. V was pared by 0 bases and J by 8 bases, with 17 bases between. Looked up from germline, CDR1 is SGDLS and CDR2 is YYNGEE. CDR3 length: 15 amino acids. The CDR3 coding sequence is TGTGCCAGCAGCGTAGCGGCCAAGTCGGAGAGAGGCTACACCTTC. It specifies CASSVAAKSERGYTF.

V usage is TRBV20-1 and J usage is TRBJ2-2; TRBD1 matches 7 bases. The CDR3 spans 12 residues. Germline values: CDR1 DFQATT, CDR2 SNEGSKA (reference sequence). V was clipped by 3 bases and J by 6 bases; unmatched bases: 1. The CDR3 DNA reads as TGCAGTGCTAGCCAGGGGGCCGGGGAGCTGTTTTTT. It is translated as CSASQGAGELFF.

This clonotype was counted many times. CDR3 sequence: CASSSPAGGLRGELFF. CDR3 DNA sequence: TGTGCCAGCAGCAGCCCGGCGGGGGGCCTTCGCGGGGAGCTGTTTTTT. The chain combines TRBV7-8 with TRBJ2-2, with 8 bases that match TRBD2. CDR3 length equals 16 residues. V lost 5 bases, J lost 7 bases, and 12 bases stayed unmatched. Per germline, CDR1 SGHVS and CDR2 FQNEAQ.

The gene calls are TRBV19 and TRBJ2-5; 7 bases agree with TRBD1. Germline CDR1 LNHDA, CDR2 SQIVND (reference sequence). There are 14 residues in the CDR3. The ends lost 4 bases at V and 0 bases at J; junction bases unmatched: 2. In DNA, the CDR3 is TGTGCCAGTAGTAAAGACAGGGACCAAGAGACCCAGTACTTC. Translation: CASSKDRDQETQYF. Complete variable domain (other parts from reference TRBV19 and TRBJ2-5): DGGITQSPKYLFRKEGQNVTLSCEQNLNHDAMYWYRQDPGQGLRLIYYSQIVNDFQKGDIAEGYSVSREKKESFPLTVTSAQKNPTAFYLCASSKDRDQETQYFGPGTRLLVL.

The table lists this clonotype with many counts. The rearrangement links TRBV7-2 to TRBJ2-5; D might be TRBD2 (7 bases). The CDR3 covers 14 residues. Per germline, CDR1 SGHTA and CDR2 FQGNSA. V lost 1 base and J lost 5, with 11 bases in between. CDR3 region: CASSLGGGAETQYF. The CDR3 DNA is TGTGCCAGCAGCTTAGGTGGGGGGGCCGAGACCCAGTACTTC.

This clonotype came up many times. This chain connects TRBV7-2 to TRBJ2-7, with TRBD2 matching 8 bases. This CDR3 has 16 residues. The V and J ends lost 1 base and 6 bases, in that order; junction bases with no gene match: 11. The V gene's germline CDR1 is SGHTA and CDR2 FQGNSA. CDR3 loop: CASSLVGRGDSREQYF. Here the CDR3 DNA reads TGTGCCAGCAGCTTAGTGGGGCGGGGGGATTCCCGCGAGCAGTACTTC.